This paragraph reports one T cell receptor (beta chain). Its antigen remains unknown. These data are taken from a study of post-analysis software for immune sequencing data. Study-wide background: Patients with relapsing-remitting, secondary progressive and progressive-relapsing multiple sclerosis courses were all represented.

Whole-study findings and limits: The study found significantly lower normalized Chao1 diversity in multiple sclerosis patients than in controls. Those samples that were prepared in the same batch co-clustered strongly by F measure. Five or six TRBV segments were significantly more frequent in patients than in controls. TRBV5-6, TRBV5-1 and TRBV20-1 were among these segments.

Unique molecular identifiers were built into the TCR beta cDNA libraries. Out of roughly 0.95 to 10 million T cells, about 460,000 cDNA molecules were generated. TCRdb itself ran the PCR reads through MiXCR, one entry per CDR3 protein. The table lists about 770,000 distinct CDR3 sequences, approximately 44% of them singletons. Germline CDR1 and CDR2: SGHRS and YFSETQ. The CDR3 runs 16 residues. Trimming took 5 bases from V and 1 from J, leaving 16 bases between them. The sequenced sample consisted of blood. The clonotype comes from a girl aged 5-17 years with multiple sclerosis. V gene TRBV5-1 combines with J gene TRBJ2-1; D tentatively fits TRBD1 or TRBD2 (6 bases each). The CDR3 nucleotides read TGCGCCAGCAGGGAGGGCAGGACAGTATCCTACAATGAGCAGTTCTTC. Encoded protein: CASREGRTVSYNEQFF.